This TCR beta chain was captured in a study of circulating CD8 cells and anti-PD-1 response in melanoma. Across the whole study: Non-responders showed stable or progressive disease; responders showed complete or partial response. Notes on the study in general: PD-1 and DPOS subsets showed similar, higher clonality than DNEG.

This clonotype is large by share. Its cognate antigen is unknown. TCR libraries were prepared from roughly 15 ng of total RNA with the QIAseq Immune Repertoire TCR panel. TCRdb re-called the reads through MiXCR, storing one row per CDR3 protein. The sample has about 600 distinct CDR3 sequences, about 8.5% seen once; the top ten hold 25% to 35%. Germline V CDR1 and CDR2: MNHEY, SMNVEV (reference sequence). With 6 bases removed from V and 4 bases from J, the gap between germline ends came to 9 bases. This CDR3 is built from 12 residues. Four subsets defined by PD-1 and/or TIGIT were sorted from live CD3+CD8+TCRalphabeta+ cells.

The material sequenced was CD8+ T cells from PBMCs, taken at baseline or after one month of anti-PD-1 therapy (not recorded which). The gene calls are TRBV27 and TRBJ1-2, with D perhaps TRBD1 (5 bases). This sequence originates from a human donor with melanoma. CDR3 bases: TGTGCCAGCAGGCAGGGTAGCTATGGCTACACCTTC. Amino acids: CASRQGSYGYTF.